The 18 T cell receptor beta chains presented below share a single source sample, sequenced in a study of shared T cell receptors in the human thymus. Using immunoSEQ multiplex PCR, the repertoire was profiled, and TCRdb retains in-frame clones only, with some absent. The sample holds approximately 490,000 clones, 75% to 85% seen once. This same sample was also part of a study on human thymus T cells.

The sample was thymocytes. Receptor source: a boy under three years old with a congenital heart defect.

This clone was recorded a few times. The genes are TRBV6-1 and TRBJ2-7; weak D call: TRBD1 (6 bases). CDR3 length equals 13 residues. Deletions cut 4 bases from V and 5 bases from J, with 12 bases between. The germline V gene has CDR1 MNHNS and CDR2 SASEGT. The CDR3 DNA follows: TGTGCCAGCAGTGCCAACAGGGTTGACGAGCAGTACTTC. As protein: CASSANRVDEQYF.

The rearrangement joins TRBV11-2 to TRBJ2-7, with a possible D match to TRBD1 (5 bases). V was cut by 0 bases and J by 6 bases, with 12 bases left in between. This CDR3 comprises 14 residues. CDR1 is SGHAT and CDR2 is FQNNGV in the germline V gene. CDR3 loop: CASSLEDSRLEQYF. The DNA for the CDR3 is TGTGCCAGCAGCTTAGAAGACAGTCGGCTCGAGCAGTACTTC.

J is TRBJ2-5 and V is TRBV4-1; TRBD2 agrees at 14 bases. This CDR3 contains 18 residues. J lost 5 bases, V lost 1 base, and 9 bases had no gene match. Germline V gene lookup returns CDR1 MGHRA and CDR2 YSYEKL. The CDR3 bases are TGCGCCAGCAGCCAAGCGGGACTAGCGGGGGCCCTGGGGGAGACCCAGTACTTC. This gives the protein CASSQAGLAGALGETQYF.

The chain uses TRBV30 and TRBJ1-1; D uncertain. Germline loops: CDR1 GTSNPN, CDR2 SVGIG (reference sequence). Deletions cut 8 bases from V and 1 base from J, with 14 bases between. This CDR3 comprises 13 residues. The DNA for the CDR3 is TGTGCCGGAATAGGAGGTGGGAACACTGAAGCTTTCTTT. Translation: CAGIGGGNTEAFF.

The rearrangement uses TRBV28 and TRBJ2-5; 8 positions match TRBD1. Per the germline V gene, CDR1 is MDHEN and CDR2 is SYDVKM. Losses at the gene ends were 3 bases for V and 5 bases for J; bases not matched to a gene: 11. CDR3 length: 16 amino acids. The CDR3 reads CASSLLSGGLGETQYF. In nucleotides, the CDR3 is TGTGCCAGCAGTTTGTTGTCAGGGGGCCTTGGGGAGACCCAGTACTTC.

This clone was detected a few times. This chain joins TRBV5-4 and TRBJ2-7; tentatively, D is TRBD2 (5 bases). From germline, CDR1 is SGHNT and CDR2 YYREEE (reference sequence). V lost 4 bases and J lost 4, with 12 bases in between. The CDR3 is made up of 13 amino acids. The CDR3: CASSPTGTYEQYF. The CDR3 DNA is TGTGCCAGCAGCCCGACGGGAACTTACGAGCAGTACTTC.

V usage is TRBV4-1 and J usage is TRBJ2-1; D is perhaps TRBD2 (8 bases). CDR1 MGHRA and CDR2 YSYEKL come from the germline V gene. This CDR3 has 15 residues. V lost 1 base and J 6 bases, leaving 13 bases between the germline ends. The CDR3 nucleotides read TGCGCCAGCAGCCAAGGGGACAGCGGGGGCAATGAGCAGTTCTTC. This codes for CASSQGDSGGNEQFF.

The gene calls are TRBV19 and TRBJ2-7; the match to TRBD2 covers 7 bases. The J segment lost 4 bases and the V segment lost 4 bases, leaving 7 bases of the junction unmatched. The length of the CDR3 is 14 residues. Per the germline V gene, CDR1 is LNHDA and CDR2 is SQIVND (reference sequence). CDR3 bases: TGTGCCAGTAGTAAAGCGGGATCTTTATACGAGCAGTACTTC. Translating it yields CASSKAGSLYEQYF.

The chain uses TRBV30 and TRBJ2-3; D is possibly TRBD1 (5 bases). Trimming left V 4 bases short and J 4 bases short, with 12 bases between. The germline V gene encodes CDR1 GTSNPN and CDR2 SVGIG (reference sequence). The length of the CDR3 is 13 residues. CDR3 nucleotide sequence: TGTGCCTGGATGTGCAGGGAAGCAGATACGCAGTATTTT. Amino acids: CAWMCREADTQYF.

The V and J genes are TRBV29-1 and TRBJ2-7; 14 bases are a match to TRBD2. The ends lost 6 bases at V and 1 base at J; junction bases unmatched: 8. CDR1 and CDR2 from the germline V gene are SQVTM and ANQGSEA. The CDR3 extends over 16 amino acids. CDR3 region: CSVGGTSGSESYEQYF. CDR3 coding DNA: TGCAGCGTCGGAGGGACTAGCGGGAGCGAGTCCTACGAGCAGTACTTC.

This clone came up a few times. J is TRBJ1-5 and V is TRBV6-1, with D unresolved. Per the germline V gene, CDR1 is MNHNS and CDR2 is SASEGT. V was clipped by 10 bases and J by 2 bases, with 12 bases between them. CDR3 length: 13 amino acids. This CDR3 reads CATSLRGNQPQHF. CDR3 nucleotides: TGTGCCACCTCGTTAAGAGGCAATCAGCCCCAGCATTTT.

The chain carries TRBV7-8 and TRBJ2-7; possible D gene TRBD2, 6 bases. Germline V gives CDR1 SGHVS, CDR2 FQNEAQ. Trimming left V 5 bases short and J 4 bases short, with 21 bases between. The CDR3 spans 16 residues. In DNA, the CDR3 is TGTGCCAGCAGCCCCCTCGGGGGACCCCGGGTTTACGAGCAGTACTTC. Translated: CASSPLGGPRVYEQYF.

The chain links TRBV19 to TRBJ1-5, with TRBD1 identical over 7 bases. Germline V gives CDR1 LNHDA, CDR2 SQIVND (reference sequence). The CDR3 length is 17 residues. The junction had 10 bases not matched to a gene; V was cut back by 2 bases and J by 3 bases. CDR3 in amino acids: CASSIRATGIHNQPQHF. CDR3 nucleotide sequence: TGTGCCAGTAGTATACGCGCGACAGGGATTCACAATCAGCCCCAGCATTTT.

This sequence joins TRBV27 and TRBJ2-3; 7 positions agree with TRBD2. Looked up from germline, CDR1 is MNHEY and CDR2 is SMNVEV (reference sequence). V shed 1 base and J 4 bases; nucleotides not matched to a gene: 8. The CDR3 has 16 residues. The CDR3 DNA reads TGTGCCAGCAGTTTATGCGTTGCGGGAGTCGCAGATACGCAGTATTTT. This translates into CASSLCVAGVADTQYF.

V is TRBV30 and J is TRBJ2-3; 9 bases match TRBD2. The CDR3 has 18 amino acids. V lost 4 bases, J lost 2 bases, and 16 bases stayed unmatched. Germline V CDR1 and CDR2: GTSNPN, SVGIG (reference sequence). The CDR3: CAWTRGLAGPIPTDTQYF. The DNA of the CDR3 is TGTGCCTGGACCCGGGGGCTAGCGGGGCCAATACCCACAGATACGCAGTATTTT. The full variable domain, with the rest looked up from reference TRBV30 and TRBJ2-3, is SQTIHQWPATLVQPVGSPLSLECTVEGTSNPNLYWYRQAAGRGLQLLFYSVGIGQISSEVPQNLSASRPQDRQFILSSKKLLLSDSGFYLCAWTRGLAGPIPTDTQYFGPGTRLTVL.

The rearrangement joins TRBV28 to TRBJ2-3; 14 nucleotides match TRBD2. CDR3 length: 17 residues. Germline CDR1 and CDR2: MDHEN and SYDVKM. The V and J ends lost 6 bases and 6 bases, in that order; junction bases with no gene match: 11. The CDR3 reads CASRAPGLAGVTDTQYF. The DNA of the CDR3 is TGTGCCAGCAGGGCACCGGGACTAGCGGGAGTAACCGATACGCAGTATTTT.

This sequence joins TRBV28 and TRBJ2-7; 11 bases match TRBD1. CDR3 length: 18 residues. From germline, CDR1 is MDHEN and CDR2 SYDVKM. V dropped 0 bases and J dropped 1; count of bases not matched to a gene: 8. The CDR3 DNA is TGTGCCAGCAGTTTATGGCGGACAGGGGGCGCTTGGTCCTACGAGCAGTACTTC. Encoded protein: CASSLWRTGGAWSYEQYF.

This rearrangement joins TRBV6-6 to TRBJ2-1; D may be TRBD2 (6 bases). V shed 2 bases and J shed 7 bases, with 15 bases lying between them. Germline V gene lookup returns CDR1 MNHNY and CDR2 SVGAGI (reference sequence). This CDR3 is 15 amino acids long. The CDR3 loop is CASSYRAGQINEQFF. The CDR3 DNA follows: TGTGCCAGCAGTTACAGGGCGGGGCAGATAAATGAGCAGTTCTTC.